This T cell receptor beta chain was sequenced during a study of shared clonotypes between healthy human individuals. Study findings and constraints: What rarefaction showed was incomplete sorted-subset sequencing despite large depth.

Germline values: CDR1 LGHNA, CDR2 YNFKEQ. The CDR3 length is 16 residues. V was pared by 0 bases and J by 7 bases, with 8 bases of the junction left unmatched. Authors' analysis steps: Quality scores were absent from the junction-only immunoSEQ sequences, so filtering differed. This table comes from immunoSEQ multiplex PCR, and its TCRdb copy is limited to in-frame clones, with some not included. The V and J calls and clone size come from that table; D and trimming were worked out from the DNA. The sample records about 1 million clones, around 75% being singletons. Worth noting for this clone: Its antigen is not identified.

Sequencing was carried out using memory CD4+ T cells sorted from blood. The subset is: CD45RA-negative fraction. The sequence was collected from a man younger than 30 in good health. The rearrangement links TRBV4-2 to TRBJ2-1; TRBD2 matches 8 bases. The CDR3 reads CASSQDQPGGRNEQFF. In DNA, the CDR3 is TGTGCCAGCAGCCAAGACCAACCGGGGGGGCGGAATGAGCAGTTCTTC.